This T cell receptor (beta chain) was recorded in a study of cytomegalovirus exposure and HLA in healthy donors. For the study at large: There were some 81 million unique TCRs (from HLA-typed donors) in an early data release. Genetic ancestry analysis placed 81% of the roughly 400 donors that were genotyped in the Caucasian-associated cluster. Broader study findings: The study put under 200 TCR beta chains on its list as cytomegalovirus-associated.

With 60 Vbeta and 13 Jbeta primers, the PCR was carried out. Sequencing used immunoSEQ multiplex PCR; TCRdb keeps in-frame clones, though not all of them. Of about 110,000 clones in the sample, about 60% were seen once. This clone is a singleton in its sample. What it binds is unknown. V shed 2 bases and J shed 6 bases, with 12 bases lying between them. The CDR3 length is 14 residues. Germline CDR1 and CDR2: SGHTA and FQGTGA. Sequencing was done on a sample of PBMCs. The clonotype comes from a woman in her twenties or thirties in good health and CMV-seronegative. This sequence joins TRBV7-3 and TRBJ2-3; possible D gene TRBD1, 5 bases. DNA for the CDR3: TGTGCCAGCAGCTTAGGGCAGGGTTTGGATACGCAGTATTTT. This translates into CASSLGQGLDTQYF.